This entry is about one T cell receptor (beta chain). Its matching antigen is unknown. The CDR3 length is 12 residues. CDR1 and CDR2 (germline): SQVTM, ANQGSEA. V gave up 5 bases and J gave up 7 bases, with 12 bases separating them. TCRdb's copy holds only in-frame clones and misses some; the assay was immunoSEQ multiplex PCR. Altogether 50,000 to 65,000 clones are present, about 83% being singletons, with the ten largest covering approximately 0.61%. This sample was taken from a study of OX40 agonist ivuxolimab in advanced cancers. Study-wide points: At 0.1 to 3.0 mg/kg and by week 6, CD4+ and CD8+ T cells in the blood had expanded clonally.

The TCR comes from an adult with an advanced solid tumor such as melanoma, head and neck, liver or kidney cancer. The source was CD4+ or CD8+ T cells sorted from blood, collected in a trial of the OX40 agonist ivuxolimab. The chain combines TRBV29-1 with TRBJ1-5, with D possibly matching TRBD1 (6 bases). CDR3 DNA sequence: TGCAGCGTTTCACAGGGTACCCAGCCCCAGCATTTT. It is translated as CSVSQGTQPQHF.